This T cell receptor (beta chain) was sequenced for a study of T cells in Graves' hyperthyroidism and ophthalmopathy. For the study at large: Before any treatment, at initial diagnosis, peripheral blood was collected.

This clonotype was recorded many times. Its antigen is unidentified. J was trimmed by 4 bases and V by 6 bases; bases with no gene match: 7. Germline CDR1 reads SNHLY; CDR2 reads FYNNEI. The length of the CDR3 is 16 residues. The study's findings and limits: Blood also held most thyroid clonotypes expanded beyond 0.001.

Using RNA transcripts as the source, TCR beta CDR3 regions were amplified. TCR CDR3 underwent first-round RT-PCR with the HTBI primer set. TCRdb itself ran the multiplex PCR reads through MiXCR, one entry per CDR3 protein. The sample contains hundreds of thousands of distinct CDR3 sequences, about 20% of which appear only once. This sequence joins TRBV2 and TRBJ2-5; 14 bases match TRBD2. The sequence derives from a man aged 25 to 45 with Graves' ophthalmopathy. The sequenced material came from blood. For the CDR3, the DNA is TGTGCCAGCAGGGGGGGGACTAGCGGGAGAGGAGAGACCCAGTACTTC. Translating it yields CASRGGTSGRGETQYF.